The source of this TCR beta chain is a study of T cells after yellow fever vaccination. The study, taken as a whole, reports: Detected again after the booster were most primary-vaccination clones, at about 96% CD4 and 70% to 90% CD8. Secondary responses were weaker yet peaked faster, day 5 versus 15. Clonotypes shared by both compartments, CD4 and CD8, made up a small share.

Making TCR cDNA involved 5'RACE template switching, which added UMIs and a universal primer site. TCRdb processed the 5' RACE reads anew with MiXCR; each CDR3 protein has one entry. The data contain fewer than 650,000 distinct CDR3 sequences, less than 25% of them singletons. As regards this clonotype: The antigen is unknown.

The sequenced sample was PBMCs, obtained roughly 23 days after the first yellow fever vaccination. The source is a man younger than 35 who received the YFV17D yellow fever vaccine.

For the CDR3, the DNA is TGTGCCAGCAGCTTGGATCTGGACGGCGAGCAGTACTTC. Its protein is CASSLDLDGEQYF. The chain couples TRBV5-6 to TRBJ2-7; D unclear. Germline V CDR1 and CDR2: SGHDT, YYEEEE. Trimming pared 0 bases from V and 6 bases from J, leaving 10 bases between. CDR3 length: 13 residues.